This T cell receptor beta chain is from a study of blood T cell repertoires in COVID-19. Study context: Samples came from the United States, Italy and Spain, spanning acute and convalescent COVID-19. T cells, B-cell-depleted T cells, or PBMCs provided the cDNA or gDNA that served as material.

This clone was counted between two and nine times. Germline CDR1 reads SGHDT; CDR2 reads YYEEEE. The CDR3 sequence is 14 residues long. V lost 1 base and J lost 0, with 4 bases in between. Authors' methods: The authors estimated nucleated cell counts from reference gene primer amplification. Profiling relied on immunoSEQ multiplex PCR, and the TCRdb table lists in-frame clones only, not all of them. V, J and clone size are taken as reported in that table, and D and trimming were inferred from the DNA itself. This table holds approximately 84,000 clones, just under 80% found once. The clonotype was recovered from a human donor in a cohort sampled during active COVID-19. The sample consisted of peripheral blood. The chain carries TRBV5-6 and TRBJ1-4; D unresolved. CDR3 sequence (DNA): TGTGCCAGCAGCTTGCCCGCAACTAATGAAAAACTGTTTTTT. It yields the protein CASSLPATNEKLFF.